Listed below are T cell receptor beta chains from one sample, sequenced in a study of shared clonotypes between healthy human individuals. Profiled with immunoSEQ multiplex PCR; TCRdb holds only in-frame clones, not every one. The repertoire holds 2 million to 2.5 million clones, 95% seen once, with about 0.13% in the top ten. The sequencing input was naive CD4+ T cells sorted from blood. Receptors were obtained from a man in his late teens or twenties in good health. Each CDR3 is given with its conserved first and last residue. A D gene is named only where the DNA matches it firmly. Some rows mark clone size as missing; the rest say once, few, many or name a class of expanded clone.

TRBJ1-4,-,TRBV27,-,CASSFSGGGGEKLFF,TGTGCCAGCAGTTTCTCCGGGGGCGGCGGTGAAAAACTGTTTTTT
TRBJ1-2,-,TRBV18,-,CASSSEGGNTQGNYGYTF,TGTGCCAGCTCATCCGAGGGAGGAAATACACAGGGAAACTATGGCTACACCTTC
TRBJ1-4,TRBD1,TRBV4-1,-,CASSQDQSGTGGVREKLFF,TGCGCCAGCAGCCAAGATCAAAGCGGGACAGGGGGCGTACGCGAAAAACTGTTTTTT
TRBJ1-3,-,TRBV6-4,-,CASSELGGKNSGNTIYF,TGTGCCAGCAGTGAGTTAGGAGGGAAGAACTCTGGAAACACCATATATTTT
TRBJ1-6,-,TRBV7-8,-,CASSPRASYNSPLHF,TGTGCCAGCAGCCCAAGGGCCTCCTATAATTCACCCCTCCACTTT
TRBJ2-1,TRBD2,TRBV10-3,-,CAISESGASGRVQFF,TGTGCCATCAGTGAGTCCGGGGCTAGCGGGAGGGTGCAGTTCTTC
TRBJ1-1,-,TRBV5-1,-,CASRGDAPEAFF,TGCGCCAGCAGGGGGGACGCCCCTGAAGCTTTCTTT
TRBJ1-1,TRBD1,TRBV5-5,-,CASSFTGGRGNTEAFF,TGTGCCAGCAGCTTCACAGGGGGCAGGGGGAACACTGAAGCTTTCTTT
TRBJ1-3,-,TRBV10-3,-,CATSGGVRFSGNTIYF,TGTGCCACCTCAGGTGGGGTTAGGTTCTCTGGAAACACCATATATTTT
TRBJ1-2,-,TRBV25-1,once,CASSEGPGDYGYTF,TGTGCCAGCAGTGAAGGACCTGGTGACTATGGCTACACCTTC
TRBJ1-3,-,TRBV10-3,-,CAISSNLTDSGNTIYF,TGTGCCATCAGTTCGAACCTGACTGACTCTGGAAACACCATATATTTT
TRBJ1-1,-,TRBV7-8,once,CASSLNRVSTEAFF,TGTGCCAGCAGCCTAAACAGGGTATCCACTGAAGCTTTCTTT
TRBJ1-5,-,TRBV6-5,-,CASSSSLTLSDQPQHF,TGTGCCAGCAGTTCCTCCCTGACCCTTTCGGATCAGCCCCAGCATTTT
TRBJ1-6,-,TRBV19,once,CASRGTQYNSPLHF,TGTGCCAGTAGGGGGACACAGTATAATTCACCCCTCCACTTT
TRBJ1-2,-,TRBV5-1,-,CASSLVQTNYGYTF,TGCGCCAGCAGCTTGGTGCAGACAAACTATGGCTACACCTTC
TRBJ1-5,-,TRBV5-1,-,CASSLGGQSPDNQPQHF,TGCGCCAGCAGCTTGGGCGGACAGTCACCGGACAATCAGCCCCAGCATTTT
TRBJ2-1,TRBD2,TRBV27,-,CASSLPGLGDNEQFF,TGTGCCAGCAGTTTACCGGGACTAGGTGACAATGAGCAGTTCTTC
TRBJ2-7,-,TRBV18,-,CASSPGSGTYEQYF,TGTGCCAGCTCCCCGGGGTCGGGAACCTACGAGCAGTACTTC
TRBJ1-2,-,TRBV7-9,-,CASSPPGNRGAVSYGYTF,TGTGCCAGCAGCCCTCCAGGGAATCGGGGGGCTGTATCCTATGGCTACACCTTC
TRBJ1-1,-,TRBV6-1,-,CASSRSGNTEAFF,TGTGCCAGCAGTAGATCAGGGAACACTGAAGCTTTCTTT
TRBJ2-5,-,TRBV7-7,once,CASSSNRETQYF,TGTGCTAGCAGTTCAAATAGAGAGACCCAGTACTTC
TRBJ1-2,-,TRBV10-3,-,CAISVGGPPGGYTF,TGTGCCATCAGTGTGGGGGGCCCACCCGGGGGCTACACCTTC
TRBJ1-5,TRBD1,TRBV19,-,CASSTGQGRNQPQHF,TGTGCCAGTAGTACAGGACAGGGACGGAATCAGCCCCAGCATTTT
TRBJ2-7,TRBD1,TRBV28,-,CASSTGGARGEQYF,TGTGCCAGCAGTACAGGGGGCGCGAGGGGCGAGCAGTACTTC
TRBJ1-3,-,TRBV29-1,-,CSVAGANSGNTIYF,TGCAGCGTTGCCGGGGCCAACTCTGGAAACACCATATATTTT
TRBJ2-7,TRBD1,TRBV4-1,-,CASSQERTRGRVNEQYF,TGCGCCAGCAGCCAAGAGCGTACCAGGGGGCGCGTAAACGAGCAGTACTTC
TRBJ1-1,-,TRBV28,-,CASPPVQTGTPNTEAFF,TGTGCCAGCCCCCCTGTCCAAACCGGGACCCCGAACACTGAAGCTTTCTTT
TRBJ2-7,TRBD2,TRBV10-1,once,CASSDTSGRAAQYF,TGCGCCAGCAGTGATACGAGCGGGAGAGCGGCGCAGTACTTC
TRBJ1-1,-,TRBV6-4,-,CASSGGENTEAFF,TGTGCCAGCAGTGGGGGGGAGAACACTGAAGCTTTCTTT
TRBJ2-7,TRBD1,TRBV6-6,-,CASSRLTGLNEQYF,TGTGCCAGCAGTCGCCTGACAGGGCTTAACGAGCAGTACTTC
TRBJ1-2,-,TRBV7-2,few,CASSLRSYGYTF,TGTGCCAGCAGCTTGAGAAGCTATGGCTACACCTTC
TRBJ2-5,-,TRBV7-2,-,CASSLRPAGQETQYF,TGTGCCAGCAGCTTACGTCCAGCGGGCCAAGAGACCCAGTACTTC
TRBJ1-2,-,TRBV12-2,-,CASRLPPADRTSYGYTF,TGTGCAAGTCGCTTGCCCCCCGCGGACAGGACGAGCTATGGCTACACCTTC
TRBJ1-1,-,TRBV5-4,-,CASSASLGTEAFF,TGTGCCAGCAGCGCCAGCCTGGGGACTGAAGCTTTCTTT
TRBJ2-5,-,TRBV10-1,-,CASTLGPGERETQYF,TGCGCCAGCACGCTTGGACCCGGGGAGCGAGAGACCCAGTACTTC
TRBJ2-1,-,TRBV2,-,CASSGLGTVSLNEQFF,TGTGCCAGCAGTGGCCTTGGGACCGTAAGCCTCAATGAGCAGTTCTTC
TRBJ2-2,-,TRBV11-2,-,CASSLTRFANTGELFF,TGTGCCAGCAGCCTAACCAGGTTCGCGAACACCGGGGAGCTGTTTTTT
TRBJ2-1,TRBD1,TRBV27,once,CASSYGTDNEQFF,TGTGCCAGCAGTTATGGGACAGACAATGAGCAGTTCTTC
TRBJ1-6,-,TRBV30,-,CAWSAPQKGFNSPLHF,TGTGCCTGGAGTGCCCCTCAAAAGGGTTTTAATTCACCCCTCCACTTT
TRBJ1-2,-,TRBV4-3,-,CASSQDRGLAYGYTF,TGCGCCAGCAGCCAAGATCGAGGTTTGGCTTATGGCTACACCTTC
TRBJ1-6,TRBD1,TRBV5-6,once,CASSLWGQRNSPLHF,TGTGCCAGCAGCTTGTGGGGACAGAGAAATTCACCCCTCCACTTT
TRBJ1-2,-,TRBV30,-,CAWSVDSDYGYTF,TGTGCCTGGAGTGTGGACTCTGACTATGGCTACACCTTC
TRBJ2-7,-,TRBV5-4,-,CASSWTGGGSYEQYF,TGTGCCAGCAGCTGGACGGGGGGCGGCTCCTACGAGCAGTACTTC